This T cell receptor (beta chain) stems from a study of breast tumors, draining lymph nodes, adjacent tissues. General study points: Tumor T cell lymph node origin was a supported hypothesis, not proven. The data were judged consistent with most tumor T cells coming from lymph node and expanding in tumor. Tumors had less TCR diversity than lymph nodes, more than nontumor tissue. Luminal-like breast cancer showed significantly higher tumor–nontumor repertoire similarity than basal-like.

This clonotype was detected many times. Its antigen is unidentified. V gave up 2 bases and J gave up 8 bases; unmatched junction bases: 1. This CDR3 comprises 13 residues. Germline values: CDR1 MNHNS, CDR2 SASEGT. MiXCR, run by TCRdb on the multiplex PCR reads, gives a single entry per CDR3 protein. The sample has around 25,000 distinct CDR3 sequences, about 24% seen once. The clonotype was recovered from a female donor with breast cancer. Some clones in this sample may be carry-over from other donors' samples. The chain uses TRBV6-1 and TRBJ2-1, with 9 bases that match TRBD2. Sequences were obtained from breast tumor tissue. The CDR3 region is CASSERLADEQFF. CDR3 coding DNA: TGTGCCAGCAGTGAAAGACTAGCGGATGAGCAGTTCTTC.